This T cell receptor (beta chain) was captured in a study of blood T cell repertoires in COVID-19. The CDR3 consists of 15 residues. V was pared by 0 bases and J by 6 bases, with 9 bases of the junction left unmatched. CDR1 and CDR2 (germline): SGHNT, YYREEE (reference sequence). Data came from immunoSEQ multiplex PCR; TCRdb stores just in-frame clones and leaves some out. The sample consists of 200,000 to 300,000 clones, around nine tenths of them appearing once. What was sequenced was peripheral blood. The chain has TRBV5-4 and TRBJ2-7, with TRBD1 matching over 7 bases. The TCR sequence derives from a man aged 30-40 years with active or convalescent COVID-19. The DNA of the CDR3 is TGTGCCAGCAGCTTGGACCCGGGACAGCCTCTCGAGCAGTACTTC. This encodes CASSLDPGQPLEQYF.